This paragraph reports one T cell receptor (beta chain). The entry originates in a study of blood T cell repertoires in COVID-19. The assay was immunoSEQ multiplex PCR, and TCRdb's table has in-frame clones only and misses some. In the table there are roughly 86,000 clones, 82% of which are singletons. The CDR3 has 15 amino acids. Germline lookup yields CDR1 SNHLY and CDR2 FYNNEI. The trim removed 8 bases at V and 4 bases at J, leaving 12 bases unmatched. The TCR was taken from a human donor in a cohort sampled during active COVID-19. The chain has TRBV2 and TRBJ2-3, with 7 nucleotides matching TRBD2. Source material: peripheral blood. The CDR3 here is CASRQRSGRADTQYF. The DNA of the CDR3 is TGTGCCAGCCGACAAAGATCGGGGAGGGCAGATACGCAGTATTTT.